A single sample gave rise to the 18 T cell receptor beta chains below, sequenced in a study of cytomegalovirus exposure and HLA in healthy donors. The primer mix had 60 Vbeta and 13 Jbeta primers. The protocol was immunoSEQ multiplex PCR, while the TCRdb copy is restricted to in-frame clones and leaves out a portion. Seen in this sample are about 150,000 clones; the ten most common clones hold 1.6%. Sample: PBMCs. The receptors derive from a woman aged 50 to 60 in good health and CMV-seronegative.

The chain is built from TRBV10-3 and TRBJ2-7, with TRBD2 matching over 10 bases. Germline CDR1 and CDR2: ENHRY and SYGVKD. J gave up 2 bases and V 3 bases, and 4 bases lay outside the gene matches. The CDR3 sequence is 15 residues long. In DNA, the CDR3 is TGTGCCATCAGTGAAAGTCTAGCGGGGGCCTACGAGCAGTACTTC. Protein sequence: CAISESLAGAYEQYF.

The genes are TRBV28 and TRBJ1-3; D possibly corresponds to TRBD1 (5 bases). Germline assignment: CDR1 MDHEN and CDR2 SYDVKM. V lost 6 bases and J lost 1, with 10 bases in between. The CDR3 extends over 14 amino acids. The CDR3 DNA is TGTGCCAGCAGCCCCCCAGGGTCTGGAAACACCATATATTTT. This translates into CASSPPGSGNTIYF.

The rearrangement joins TRBV6-5 to TRBJ2-1, with D possibly being TRBD2 (6 bases). Trimming removed 8 bases at V and 0 bases at J, with 14 bases between. Germline-derived CDR1 and CDR2 are MNHEY and SVGAGI. The CDR3 extends over 15 amino acids. CDR3 amino acids: CASRRGPSSYNEQFF. The DNA of the CDR3 is TGTGCCAGCCGGAGGGGACCGAGCTCCTACAATGAGCAGTTCTTC.

The chain carries TRBV28 and TRBJ1-5, with TRBD1 matching over 11 bases. This CDR3 comprises 17 residues. From germline, CDR1 is MDHEN and CDR2 SYDVKM. V shed 4 bases, J shed 1 base, and the junction held 6 bases outside the gene matches. The CDR3 loop reads CASSSGQGGPSNQPQHF. The CDR3 nucleotides read TGTGCCAGCAGTTCGGGACAGGGGGGACCGAGCAATCAGCCCCAGCATTTT.

The rearrangement uses TRBV18 and TRBJ1-4; no clear D gene. Germline assignment: CDR1 KGHSH and CDR2 LQKENI. V shed 2 bases and J shed 8 bases, with 9 bases lying between them. This CDR3 spans 13 amino acids. The CDR3 reads CASSPYPGEKLFF. The CDR3 DNA reads TGTGCCAGCTCACCATATCCAGGCGAAAAACTGTTTTTT.

The V call is TRBV5-5, the J call TRBJ2-5; 8 bases agree with TRBD1. V lost 3 bases and J lost 14; bases outside the gene matches: 6. Germline V CDR1 and CDR2: SGHKS, YYEKEE (reference sequence). The CDR3 covers 11 residues. CDR3 DNA: TGTGCCAGCAGCTGGTCGGGACAGGTCTACTTC. It is translated as CASSWSGQVYF.

With regard to this clone: At one boundary the junction diverges from the germline segment, which might be a read error. This chain joins TRBV5-1 and TRBJ2-5; possible D gene TRBD2, 5 bases. This CDR3 has 15 amino acids. Germline values: CDR1 SGHRS, CDR2 YFSETQ. The CDR3 region has the DNA TGCGCCAGCAGCTTGAAGAAACCCGGGGATGAGACCCAATACTTC. This sequence encodes CASSLKKPGDETQYF.

This sequence joins TRBV9 and TRBJ2-7; 9 nucleotides agree with TRBD2. The CDR3 is made up of 14 amino acids. The germline V gene encodes CDR1 SGDLS and CDR2 YYNGEE. Trimming at V came to 3 bases and at J to 0 bases, leaving 1 base not matched to a gene. The CDR3 region has the DNA TGTGCCAGCAGCGCTAGCGGGAACTCCTACGAGCAGTACTTC. It encodes CASSASGNSYEQYF.

V is TRBV10-3 and J is TRBJ1-2; 12 bases line up with TRBD1. Germline CDR1 reads ENHRY; CDR2 reads SYGVKD. This CDR3 has 14 residues. Losses at the gene ends were 8 bases for V and 6 bases for J; bases not matched to a gene: 7. The CDR3 DNA is TGTGCCATCCGAGGGACAGGGGGCGTCCATGGCTACACCTTC. Its protein product is CAIRGTGGVHGYTF.

CDR3 protein: CASSILPPRRGTEAFF. The CDR3 nucleotides read TGTGCCAGTAGTATATTGCCGCCTAGAAGGGGCACTGAAGCTTTCTTT. The V and J genes are TRBV19 and TRBJ1-1; tentatively, D is TRBD1 (5 bases). Germline values: CDR1 LNHDA, CDR2 SQIVND (reference sequence). Trimming took 2 bases from V and 4 from J, leaving 17 bases between them. This CDR3 is 16 amino acids long.

The chain employs TRBV7-2 and TRBJ2-1, with 13 bases that match TRBD2. CDR1 is SGHTA, CDR2 FQGNSA, per germline. CDR3 size: 16 residues. V lost 5 bases to trimming and J lost 3 bases; unmatched junction nucleotides: 4. The DNA of the CDR3 is TGTGCCAGCAGCCAACGGACTAGCGGGAGCTACAATGAGCAGTTCTTC. Translated: CASSQRTSGSYNEQFF.

The CDR3, as DNA: TGTGCTAGTGTCCCCCAGGCAGGGGGCTCTGGAAACACCATATATTTT. It specifies CASVPQAGGSGNTIYF. The V call is TRBV12-5, the J call TRBJ1-3, with 7 bases aligning to TRBD1. Per germline, CDR1 LGHNT and CDR2 FRNRAP. The length of the CDR3 is 16 residues. Trimming cost V 7 bases and J 0 bases; bases outside gene matches: 9.

V is TRBV28 and J is TRBJ2-7; a weak D match, TRBD1 (6 bases). CDR3 size: 15 residues. In germline, CDR1 is MDHEN, CDR2 SYDVKM. Trimming removed 1 base from V and 0 bases from J, with 10 bases in between. The CDR3 sequence is CASSLLAGASYEQYF. The CDR3 coding sequence is TGTGCCAGCAGTTTATTGGCAGGGGCCTCCTACGAGCAGTACTTC.

V and J are TRBV7-9 and TRBJ2-5; TRBD2 matches at 7 bases. Looked up from germline, CDR1 is SEHNR and CDR2 is FQNEAQ (reference sequence). Trimming removed 1 base from V and 1 base from J; junction bases left unmatched: 6. The CDR3 has 16 amino acids. The CDR3 loop reads CASSLGRLAVQETQYF. Here the CDR3 DNA reads TGTGCCAGCAGCTTAGGGAGACTAGCAGTCCAAGAGACCCAGTACTTC. Full variable domain (remainder filled in from reference TRBV7-9 and TRBJ2-5): DTGVSQNPRHKITKRGQNVTFRCDPISEHNRLYWYRQTLGQGPEFLTYFQNEAQLEKSRLLSDRFSAERPKGSFSTLEIQRTEQGDSAMYLCASSLGRLAVQETQYFGPGTRLLVL.

The chain employs TRBV7-3 and TRBJ2-1, with D unclear. Germline V gene lookup returns CDR1 SGHTA and CDR2 FQGTGA. This CDR3 spans 14 amino acids. V was shortened by 2 bases and J by 5 bases, with 10 bases between the two germline ends. CDR3 loop: CASSLGSSHNEQFF. The CDR3 nucleotides read TGTGCCAGCAGCTTAGGCTCCTCTCACAATGAGCAGTTCTTC.

The J gene is TRBJ1-4, the V gene TRBV30; maybe TRBD1 (5 bases). Germline values: CDR1 GTSNPN, CDR2 SVGIG (reference sequence). V lost 2 bases to trimming and J lost 7 bases, with 17 bases between them. The CDR3 sequence is 15 residues long. The DNA for the CDR3 is TGTGCCTGGAGTCCTCAGGGCGGGGGAAGTGAAAAACTGTTTTTT. Residues: CAWSPQGGGSEKLFF.

V gene TRBV2 combines with J gene TRBJ1-2; the match to TRBD1 covers 7 bases. The CDR3 contains 15 residues. V trimming: 6 bases; J trimming: 6 bases; junction bases outside the gene matches: 13. Per the germline V gene, CDR1 is SNHLY and CDR2 is FYNNEI. CDR3 in amino acids: CASRRQTEGAHGYTF. The DNA of the CDR3 is TGTGCCAGCAGGAGGCAGACGGAGGGGGCCCATGGCTACACCTTC.

V and J are TRBV27 and TRBJ2-7; possible D gene TRBD2, 5 bases. The CDR3 contains 13 residues. Germline V gene data show CDR1 as MNHEY and CDR2 as SMNVEV (reference sequence). With 2 bases removed from V and 2 bases from J, the gap between germline ends came to 7 bases. The CDR3 coding sequence is TGTGCCAGCAGTTTAGCACTAGCCTACGAGCAGTACTTC. As protein: CASSLALAYEQYF.